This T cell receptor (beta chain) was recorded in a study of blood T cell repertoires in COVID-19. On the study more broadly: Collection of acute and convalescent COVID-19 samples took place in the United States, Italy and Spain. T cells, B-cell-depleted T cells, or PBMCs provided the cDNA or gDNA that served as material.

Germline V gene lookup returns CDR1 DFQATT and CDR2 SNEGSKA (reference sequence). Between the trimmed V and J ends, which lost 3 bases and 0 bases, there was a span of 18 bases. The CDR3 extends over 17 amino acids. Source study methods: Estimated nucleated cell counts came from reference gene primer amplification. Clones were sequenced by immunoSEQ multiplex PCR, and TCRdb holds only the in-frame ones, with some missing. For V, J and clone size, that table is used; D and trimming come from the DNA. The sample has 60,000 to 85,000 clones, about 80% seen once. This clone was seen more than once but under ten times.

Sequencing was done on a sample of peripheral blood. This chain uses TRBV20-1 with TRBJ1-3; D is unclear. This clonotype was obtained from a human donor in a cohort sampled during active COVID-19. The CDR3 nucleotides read TGCAGTGCTAGTAAACTTAGAGGGAGCGTCTCTGGAAACACCATATATTTT. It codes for CSASKLRGSVSGNTIYF.